A selection of T cell receptor beta chains follows, all from one sample in a study of blood T cell repertoires in COVID-19. The method was immunoSEQ multiplex PCR; TCRdb's version includes in-frame clones alone and lacks a portion of them. This table has about 430,000 clones, approximately 92% appearing once. Sample: PBMCs or T cells enriched from blood (not recorded which). The receptor set was obtained from a man aged 25 to 40 who had recovered from COVID-19. The CDR3 runs from the conserved cysteine through the conserved F or W. Each record gives: J gene, D gene, clone size, V gene, CDR3 DNA, CDR3 protein. A D gene is named only where the DNA matches it firmly. A row's size may be missing; if present it is once, few, many or a size class.

J: TRBJ2-4
D: -
size: -
V: TRBV18
DNA: TGTGCCAGCTCACCCGCGAGACAGCTCAAAAACATTCAGTACTTC
CDR3: CASSPARQLKNIQYF

J: TRBJ1-1
D: TRBD1
size: few
V: TRBV7-9
DNA: TGTGCCAGCAGAATTGGACAGGGGCGGGAGTCCACTGAAGCTTTCTTT
CDR3: CASRIGQGRESTEAFF

J: TRBJ2-2
D: TRBD2
size: -
V: TRBV29-1
DNA: TGCAGCGTTACCGGGACTAGGGGGAACACCGGGGAGCTGTTTTTT
CDR3: CSVTGTRGNTGELFF

J: TRBJ2-5
D: -
size: -
V: TRBV7-2
DNA: TGTGCCAGCAGCCCTACCAGGGTGGAGGAGACCCAGTACTTC
CDR3: CASSPTRVEETQYF

J: TRBJ2-3
D: TRBD2
size: -
V: TRBV5-1
DNA: TGCGCCAGCAGCATACCTAGCGGGACTAGCACAGATACGCAGTATTTT
CDR3: CASSIPSGTSTDTQYF

J: TRBJ2-1
D: TRBD2
size: once
V: TRBV5-1
DNA: TGCGCCAGCAGAAACTACGCGGGAGAGGGTAATGAGCAGTTCTTC
CDR3: CASRNYAGEGNEQFF

J: TRBJ1-2
D: -
size: -
V: TRBV10-3
DNA: TGTGCCATCAGCAGGCAGGGTGGAGACTATGGCTACACCTTC
CDR3: CAISRQGGDYGYTF

J: TRBJ1-2
D: TRBD1
size: -
V: TRBV28
DNA: TGTGCCAGCAGTTTTAGTACTGGGACAGGGACTAACTATGGCTACACCTTC
CDR3: CASSFSTGTGTNYGYTF

J: TRBJ2-5
D: -
size: -
V: TRBV28
DNA: TGTGCCAGCAGTTTGGGGCAGCAAGAGACCCAGTACTTC
CDR3: CASSLGQQETQYF

J: TRBJ2-1
D: -
size: -
V: TRBV28
DNA: TGTGCCAGCAGCAGGGGCTTAGGTTCCTACAATGAGCAGTTCTTC
CDR3: CASSRGLGSYNEQFF

J: TRBJ2-1
D: -
size: -
V: TRBV5-1
DNA: TGCGCCAGCAGCTTGGGACATTTCCAAAATGAGCAGTTCTTC
CDR3: CASSLGHFQNEQFF

J: TRBJ1-5
D: -
size: once
V: TRBV18
DNA: TGTGCCAGCTCACCACTGGCGGGCCAAAAAGATCAGCCCCAGCATTTT
CDR3: CASSPLAGQKDQPQHF

J: TRBJ1-3
D: TRBD1
size: -
V: TRBV12-5
DNA: TGTGCTAGTGGTTTGGCACTTGACAGGGGGAGAGGAAACACCATATATTTT
CDR3: CASGLALDRGRGNTIYF

J: TRBJ1-6
D: TRBD1
size: -
V: TRBV2
DNA: TGTGCCAGCAGACCCGACAGGGTCAATTCACCCCTCCACTTT
CDR3: CASRPDRVNSPLHF

J: TRBJ1-1
D: TRBD1
size: -
V: TRBV5-1
DNA: TGCGCCAGCAGCTTGGCCACGGACAGGTGGAACACTGAAGCTTTCTTT
CDR3: CASSLATDRWNTEAFF

J: TRBJ1-5
D: -
size: -
V: TRBV28
DNA: TGTGCCAGCAGTTCCCCGGGGATGAATCAGCCCCAGCATTTT
CDR3: CASSSPGMNQPQHF

J: TRBJ2-5
D: -
size: -
V: TRBV4-2
DNA: TGTGCCAGCAGCCAAGAGGGGACTGGAGAGGTCCACTTC
CDR3: CASSQEGTGEVHF

J: TRBJ2-1
D: -
size: -
V: TRBV9
DNA: TGTGCCAGCAGCGTTAGCGGAACCTCCTACAATGAGCAGTTCTTC
CDR3: CASSVSGTSYNEQFF

J: TRBJ2-7
D: -
size: -
V: TRBV12-3/TRBV12-4
DNA: TGTGCCAGCAAACCTTCGGGATTCTACGAGCAGTACTTC
CDR3: CASKPSGFYEQYF

J: TRBJ1-5
D: TRBD1
size: -
V: TRBV18
DNA: TGTGCCAGCTCACCACCGACAGGGCCGAATCAGCCCCAGCATTTT
CDR3: CASSPPTGPNQPQHF

J: TRBJ2-2
D: -
size: once
V: TRBV18
DNA: TGTGCCAGCTCACCCGTACAGGGAGAGTCCGGGGAGCTGTTTTTT
CDR3: CASSPVQGESGELFF

J: TRBJ1-4
D: TRBD1
size: -
V: TRBV24-1
DNA: TGTGCCACCAGTGAGGGCGGGACAGGGAATGAAAAACTGTTTTTT
CDR3: CATSEGGTGNEKLFF

J: TRBJ2-2
D: -
size: -
V: TRBV10-1
DNA: TGCGCCAGCAGCCCCACTAGGAACACCGGGGAGCTGTTTTTT
CDR3: CASSPTRNTGELFF

J: TRBJ1-2
D: -
size: -
V: TRBV19
DNA: TGTGCCAGTAGTATGGGCCAGTCCTATGGCTACACCTTC
CDR3: CASSMGQSYGYTF

J: TRBJ2-7
D: TRBD2
size: -
V: TRBV5-1
DNA: TGCGCCAGCAGCTTGGCCCTAGCGGGAGGGGAATTACGGAAGCAGTACTTC
CDR3: CASSLALAGGELRKQYF

J: TRBJ2-7
D: -
size: -
V: TRBV28
DNA: TGTGCCATCCAGACTAGTCTCCCTGGGGAGCAGTACTTC
CDR3: CAIQTSLPGEQYF

J: TRBJ1-1
D: TRBD1
size: few
V: TRBV7-8
DNA: TGTGCCAGCAGCTTAATGCAGGGGGCGGGTGAAGCTTTCTTT
CDR3: CASSLMQGAGEAFF

J: TRBJ1-2
D: -
size: -
V: TRBV3-1/TRBV3-2
DNA: TGTGCCAGCACGGGAGGGGCAGGTCACAACTATGGCTACACCTTC
CDR3: CASTGGAGHNYGYTF

J: TRBJ2-4
D: -
size: -
V: TRBV11-2
DNA: TGTGCCGTCGGACAAAATATAGCCAAAAACATTCAGTACTTC
CDR3: CAVGQNIAKNIQYF

J: TRBJ2-7
D: TRBD2
size: -
V: TRBV12-5
DNA: TGTGCTAGTGCCCTCCCCCTGGGCGGGAGCTACGAGCAGTACTTC
CDR3: CASALPLGGSYEQYF

J: TRBJ2-3
D: TRBD2
size: -
V: TRBV28
DNA: TGTGCCAGCAGTCCTATTACTAGACTAGCGGGAGGAGCAGGAGATACGCAGTATTTT
CDR3: CASSPITRLAGGAGDTQYF

J: TRBJ2-5
D: TRBD2
size: -
V: TRBV5-4
DNA: TGTGCCAGCAGCTTCCTAGCGGGCGAGACCCAGTACTTC
CDR3: CASSFLAGETQYF

J: TRBJ1-1
D: -
size: -
V: TRBV27
DNA: TGTGCCAGCAGTTCGCCTCTCAGGAAGGACACTGAAGCTTTCTTT
CDR3: CASSSPLRKDTEAFF

J: TRBJ2-7
D: -
size: once
V: TRBV6-5
DNA: TGTGCCAGCGGCTCAGAGGGCCCAACCTACGAGCAGTACTTC
CDR3: CASGSEGPTYEQYF

J: TRBJ1-4
D: -
size: once
V: TRBV28
DNA: TGTGCCAGCACCTCCCTGGGGAGTCTGTTTTTT
CDR3: CASTSLGSLFF

J: TRBJ1-1
D: TRBD1
size: many
V: TRBV6-5
DNA: TGTGCCAGCAAAGTACAGGGGGACACTGAAGCTTTCTTT
CDR3: CASKVQGDTEAFF

J: TRBJ2-7
D: TRBD1
size: -
V: TRBV4-1
DNA: TGCGCCAGCAGCCAGGGTGGACAGGGGGTTTACGAGCAGTACTTC
CDR3: CASSQGGQGVYEQYF

J: TRBJ1-3
D: -
size: -
V: TRBV7-9
DNA: TGTGCCAGCAGCCCCCCCCTGGCGACATCTGGAAACACCATATATTTT
CDR3: CASSPPLATSGNTIYF

J: TRBJ1-1
D: TRBD1
size: -
V: TRBV11-2
DNA: TGTGCCAGCAGCGAGACAGGGGGCGCGGGAGCTTTCTTT
CDR3: CASSETGGAGAFF

J: TRBJ2-7
D: TRBD2
size: -
V: TRBV4-1
DNA: TGCGCCAGCAGCCAAGATCTCACTAGCGGGAGATTCGAGCAGTACTTC
CDR3: CASSQDLTSGRFEQYF

J: TRBJ2-3
D: TRBD2
size: -
V: TRBV29-1
DNA: TGCAGCGTTCGGGTAGCGGGAGTAGTAGATACGCAGTATTTT
CDR3: CSVRVAGVVDTQYF

J: TRBJ1-1
D: TRBD1
size: -
V: TRBV24-1
DNA: TGTGCCACCGCAGGGGGCGTGAACACTGAAGCTTTCTTT
CDR3: CATAGGVNTEAFF

J: TRBJ2-7
D: -
size: -
V: TRBV27
DNA: TGTGCCAGCAGTCCAGACAGAATGTCTTTTATATACGAGCAGTACTTC
CDR3: CASSPDRMSFIYEQYF

J: TRBJ2-7
D: -
size: -
V: TRBV5-6
DNA: TGTGCCAGCAGCTCCTGGCTACTACCTCAGAGGTGGGAGCAGTACTTC
CDR3: CASSSWLLPQRWEQYF

J: TRBJ2-5
D: -
size: -
V: TRBV21-1
DNA: TGTGCCAGCAGCCCCCGCCCCACAGCCGATCAAGAGACCCAGTACTTC
CDR3: CASSPRPTADQETQYF

J: TRBJ2-5
D: -
size: -
V: TRBV6-5
DNA: TGTGCCAGCAGTCTGACACATGGCCCAGAGACCCAGTACTTC
CDR3: CASSLTHGPETQYF

J: TRBJ2-5
D: TRBD2
size: -
V: TRBV28
DNA: TGTGCCAGCAGTCCCCCGGGGGGGGTGGAGACCCAGTACTTC
CDR3: CASSPPGGVETQYF

J: TRBJ2-3
D: TRBD2
size: -
V: TRBV7-6
DNA: TGTGCCAGCAGCTTAGAAAATTTACTAGCGGGAGAAGATACGCAGTATTTT
CDR3: CASSLENLLAGEDTQYF

J: TRBJ1-4
D: -
size: -
V: TRBV11-2
DNA: TGTGCCAGCACCCTCAGCTCCGCGGGAGCAGAAAAACTGTTTTTT
CDR3: CASTLSSAGAEKLFF

J: TRBJ1-4
D: TRBD1
size: -
V: TRBV3-1/TRBV3-2
DNA: TGTGCCAGCAGCCTCCGACAGGGGGGAATATCGGAAAAACTGTTTTTT
CDR3: CASSLRQGGISEKLFF

J: TRBJ1-1
D: TRBD1
size: -
V: TRBV28
DNA: TGTGCCAGCAGTTTGACAGGGGGGAACACTGAAGCTTTCTTT
CDR3: CASSLTGGNTEAFF

J: TRBJ2-6
D: -
size: -
V: TRBV2
DNA: TGTGCCAGCAAAGGGGCTGGGGCCAACGTCCTGACTTTC
CDR3: CASKGAGANVLTF

J: TRBJ1-2
D: -
size: -
V: TRBV19
DNA: TGTGCCAGTGAACAAGGACTACTCAATGGCTACACCTTC
CDR3: CASEQGLLNGYTF

J: TRBJ2-7
D: TRBD2
size: -
V: TRBV3-1/TRBV3-2
DNA: TGTGCCAGCAGCCTCCTGGGGGGAGGGCCGGGGGAGCAGTACTTC
CDR3: CASSLLGGGPGEQYF

J: TRBJ2-7
D: -
size: -
V: TRBV7-9
DNA: TGTGCCAGCAGCTCCCAAGGAGCCTCCTACGAGCAGTACTTC
CDR3: CASSSQGASYEQYF

J: TRBJ2-7
D: TRBD1
size: -
V: TRBV3-1/TRBV3-2
DNA: TGTGCCAGCAGCCAAGTGCAGGGGGCCAGCGAGCAGTACTTC
CDR3: CASSQVQGASEQYF

J: TRBJ1-6
D: -
size: -
V: TRBV5-4
DNA: TGTGCCAGCAGCATAAGACAGTTCCCAAATTCACCCCTCCACTTT
CDR3: CASSIRQFPNSPLHF

J: TRBJ2-7
D: TRBD2
size: -
V: TRBV6-5
DNA: TGTGCCTCGGGGGGGCTCTACGAGCAGTACTTC
CDR3: CASGGLYEQYF

J: TRBJ2-2
D: TRBD2
size: once
V: TRBV29-1
DNA: TGCAGCGTGGGGCTGCTAGCGGGAGGCACCGGGGAGCTGTTTTTT
CDR3: CSVGLLAGGTGELFF